This T cell receptor beta chain appears in the sequencing data of a study of human T cells and chemical hapten exposure. For the study at large: Sensitization employed 2% DPC on approximately 2 cm by approximately 2 cm of upper inner arm skin. The patch tests put 0.01% DPC on the skin of the upper back and were read 6 days later.

This sample's time point: pre-sensitization, week 0. The treatment is: therapeutic diphenylcyclopropenone sensitization with weekly scalp DPC. Sample donors consisted of patients with alopecia, aged 18 to 70 years, who were suitable for DPC. Unfractionated whole blood yielded the extracted total RNA. TCRdb analysed the RACE reads with MiXCR anew, one entry per CDR3 protein. The table records 180,000 or so distinct CDR3 sequences, more than 25% of them present only once. This clonotype showed up just a few times. The sequence derives from a woman between 25 and 40 years old with alopecia areata. Some clones in this sample may be carry-over from other donors' samples. The starting material was whole blood, obtained in connection with sensitization to the hapten diphenylcyclopropenone (DPC).

The CDR3 bases are TGCGCCAGCAGCCAAGATCCCGGACAGGGGTCAAACACCATATATTTT. It codes for CASSQDPGQGSNTIYF. The chain joins TRBV4-1 to TRBJ1-3; 9 bases fit TRBD1. The CDR3 totals 16 residues. The V gene end was trimmed by 0 bases and the J gene end by 6 bases; junction bases not matched to a gene: 6. Germline-derived CDR1 and CDR2 are MGHRA and YSYEKL.